This TCR beta chain was sequenced for a study of cytomegalovirus exposure and HLA in healthy donors. Note on this clone: Its antigen remains unidentified.

In germline, CDR1 is SGHRS, CDR2 YFSETQ. CDR3 length equals 14 residues. V lost 0 bases, J lost 5 bases, and 12 bases lay in between. The PCR was carried out with 60 Vbeta primers and 13 Jbeta primers. The assay was immunoSEQ multiplex PCR, and TCRdb's table has in-frame clones only and misses some. In the table there are approximately 140,000 clones, around 79% of which are singletons. Study-level points and caveats: In a later analysis, HLA-associated beta chains showed higher expansion and lower generation probabilities than comparable chains. HLA-A and HLA-B allele assignments for most subjects were reportedly predicted accurately using TCR beta sequences. Among TCR sequences, most were rare, though some public TCRs appeared in many donors. There were several of the most significant clusters that appeared linked to common viral pathogens in a later analysis.

Sequenced input: PBMCs. The rearrangement uses TRBV5-1 and TRBJ2-7, with TRBD1 as a possible D gene (6 bases). The source is a human donor in good health. CDR3 residues: CASSLGGPGHEQYF. CDR3 in DNA: TGCGCCAGCAGCTTGGGGGGGCCGGGCCACGAGCAGTACTTC.